Described below is a single T cell receptor beta chain sequence and its context. Its matching antigen is unknown. Sequencing used immunoSEQ multiplex PCR; TCRdb keeps in-frame clones, though not all of them. The repertoire includes approximately 35,000 clones, less than 90% of them detected once, and approximately 1.1% sits in the top ten. The entry originates in a study of T cells in narcolepsy. Study at large: Enrolled donors included narcolepsy type 1 or type 2 patients and healthy controls.

The CDR3 covers 12 residues. CDR1 is GTSNPN and CDR2 is SVGIG in the germline V gene (reference sequence). The V and J ends lost 1 base and 5 bases respectively, with 8 bases between them. Findings and limits, study-wide: HCRT-specific and TRIB2-specific autoreactive clonotypes appeared among same-patient CSF and blood CD4+ clonotypes.

The chain combines TRBV30 with TRBJ1-1; perhaps TRBD1 as D (5 bases). The sample was memory (CD45RA-) CD4+ T cells from blood. The sequence derives from a human donor in good health. CDR3 loop: CAWSARVTEAFF. CDR3 DNA sequence: TGTGCCTGGAGTGCCAGGGTTACTGAAGCTTTCTTT.